The clone carrying this TCR beta chain was detected a few times. The data were taken from a study of T cells after yellow fever vaccination. CDR3 length equals 14 residues. The V gene end was trimmed by 5 bases and the J gene end by 6 bases; junction bases not matched to a gene: 3. TCRdb re-analysed the 5' RACE reads in MiXCR, keeping a single row per CDR3 protein. Among approximately 580,000 distinct CDR3 sequences listed, about a sixth were seen once. The source material was PBMCs, sampled less than 6 days after the first yellow fever vaccination. V usage is TRBV12-3 or TRBV12-4 and J usage is TRBJ1-5; 11 bases align to TRBD1. The receptor was isolated from a man between 18 and 35 years old who received the YFV17D yellow fever vaccine. CDR3 bases: TGTGCCAGCAGTATGGGACAGGGGGGTCAGCCCCAGCATTTT. Its protein is CASSMGQGGQPQHF.